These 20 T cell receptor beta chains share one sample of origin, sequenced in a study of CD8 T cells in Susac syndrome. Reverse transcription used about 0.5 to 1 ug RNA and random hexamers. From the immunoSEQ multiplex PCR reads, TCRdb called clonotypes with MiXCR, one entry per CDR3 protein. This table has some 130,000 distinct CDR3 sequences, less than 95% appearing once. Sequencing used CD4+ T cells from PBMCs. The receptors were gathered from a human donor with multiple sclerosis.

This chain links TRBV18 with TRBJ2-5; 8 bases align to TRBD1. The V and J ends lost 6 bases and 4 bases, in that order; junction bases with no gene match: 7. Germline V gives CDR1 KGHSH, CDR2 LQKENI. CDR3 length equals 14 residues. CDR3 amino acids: CASSLQGARETQYF. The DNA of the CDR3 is TGTGCCAGCTCGCTCCAGGGGGCTCGAGAGACCCAGTACTTC.

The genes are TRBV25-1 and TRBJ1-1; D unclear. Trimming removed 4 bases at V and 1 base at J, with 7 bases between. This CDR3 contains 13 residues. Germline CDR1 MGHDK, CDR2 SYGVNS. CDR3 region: CASSAISNTEAFF. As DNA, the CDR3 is TGTGCCAGCAGTGCGATATCGAACACTGAAGCTTTCTTT.

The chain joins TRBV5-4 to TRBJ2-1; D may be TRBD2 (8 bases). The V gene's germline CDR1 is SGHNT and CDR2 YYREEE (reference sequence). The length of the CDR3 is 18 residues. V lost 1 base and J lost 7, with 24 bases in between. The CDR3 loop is CASSLPPINRGLGNEQFF. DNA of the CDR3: TGTGCCAGCAGCTTGCCTCCTATTAACAGGGGACTAGGGAATGAGCAGTTCTTC.

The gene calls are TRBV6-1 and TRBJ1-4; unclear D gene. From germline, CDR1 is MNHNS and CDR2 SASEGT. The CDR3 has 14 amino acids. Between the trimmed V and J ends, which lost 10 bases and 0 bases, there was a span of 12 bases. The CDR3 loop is CATHRRATNEKLFF. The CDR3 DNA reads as TGTGCCACCCACAGACGCGCAACTAATGAAAAACTGTTTTTT.

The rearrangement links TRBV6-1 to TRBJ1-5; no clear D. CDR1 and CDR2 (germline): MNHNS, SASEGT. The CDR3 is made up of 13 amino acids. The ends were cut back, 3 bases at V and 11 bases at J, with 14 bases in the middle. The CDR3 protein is CASSDRHGRTQHF. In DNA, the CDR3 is TGTGCCAGCAGTGACAGGCATGGACGGACCCAGCATTTT.

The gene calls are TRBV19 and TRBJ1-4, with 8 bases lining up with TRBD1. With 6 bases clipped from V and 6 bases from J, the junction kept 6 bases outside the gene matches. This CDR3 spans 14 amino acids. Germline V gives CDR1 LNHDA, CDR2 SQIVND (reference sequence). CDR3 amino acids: CASSRDRRDEKLFF. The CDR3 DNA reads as TGTGCCAGTAGCCGGGACAGGAGGGATGAAAAACTGTTTTTT.

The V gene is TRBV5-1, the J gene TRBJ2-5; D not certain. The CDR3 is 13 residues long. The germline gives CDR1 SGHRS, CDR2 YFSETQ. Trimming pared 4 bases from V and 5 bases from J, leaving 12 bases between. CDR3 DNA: TGCGCCAGCAGCCTCCTAGGTGGGGAGACCCAGTACTTC. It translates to CASSLLGGETQYF.

DNA of the CDR3: TGTGCCAGTAGTACCCGGTCTAGCGGCTTGTACCAAGAGACCCAGTACTTC. Amino acid sequence: CASSTRSSGLYQETQYF. V and J are TRBV19 and TRBJ2-5; 7 bases line up with TRBD2. From germline, CDR1 is LNHDA and CDR2 SQIVND (reference sequence). Trimming at V came to 4 bases and at J to 0 bases, leaving 11 bases not matched to a gene. The CDR3 is 17 residues long. Looking up the rest from reference TRBV19 and TRBJ2-5 gives the full variable domain: DGGITQSPKYLFRKEGQNVTLSCEQNLNHDAMYWYRQDPGQGLRLIYYSQIVNDFQKGDIAEGYSVSREKKESFPLTVTSAQKNPTAFYLCASSTRSSGLYQETQYFGPGTRLLVL.

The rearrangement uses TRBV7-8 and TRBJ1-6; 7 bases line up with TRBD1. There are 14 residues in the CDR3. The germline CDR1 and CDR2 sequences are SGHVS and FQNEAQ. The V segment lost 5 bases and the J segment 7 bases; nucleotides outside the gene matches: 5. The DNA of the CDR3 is TGTGCCAGCAGCCGACAGGGCTACAATTCACCCCTCCACTTT. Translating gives CASSRQGYNSPLHF.

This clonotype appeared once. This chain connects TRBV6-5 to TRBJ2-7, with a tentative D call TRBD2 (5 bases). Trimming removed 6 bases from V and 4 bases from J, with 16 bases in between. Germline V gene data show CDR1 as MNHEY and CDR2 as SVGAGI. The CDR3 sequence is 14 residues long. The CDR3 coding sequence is TGTGCCAGCAGCCCCCAGCCGGGGTTTTACGAGCAGTACTTC. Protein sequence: CASSPQPGFYEQYF.

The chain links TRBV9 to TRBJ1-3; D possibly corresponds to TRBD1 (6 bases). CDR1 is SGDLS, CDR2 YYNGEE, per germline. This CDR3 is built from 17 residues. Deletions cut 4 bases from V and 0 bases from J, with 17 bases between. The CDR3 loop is CASSPDSPTSSGNTIYF. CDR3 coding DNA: TGTGCCAGCAGCCCGGACAGCCCGACGAGCTCTGGAAACACCATATATTTT.

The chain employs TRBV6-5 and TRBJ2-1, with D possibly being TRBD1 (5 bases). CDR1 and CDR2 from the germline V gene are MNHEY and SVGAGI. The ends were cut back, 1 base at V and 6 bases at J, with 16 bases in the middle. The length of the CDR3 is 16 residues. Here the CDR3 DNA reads TGTGCCAGCAGTTACTACCCTCGGCTGGGGCGCAATGAGCAGTTCTTC. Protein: CASSYYPRLGRNEQFF.

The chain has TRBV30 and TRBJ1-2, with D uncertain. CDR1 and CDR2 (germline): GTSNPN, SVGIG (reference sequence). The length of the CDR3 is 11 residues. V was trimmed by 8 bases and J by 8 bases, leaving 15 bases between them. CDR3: CAGSAWRGYTF. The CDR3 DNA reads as TGTGCCGGGTCGGCGTGGCGGGGCTACACCTTC.

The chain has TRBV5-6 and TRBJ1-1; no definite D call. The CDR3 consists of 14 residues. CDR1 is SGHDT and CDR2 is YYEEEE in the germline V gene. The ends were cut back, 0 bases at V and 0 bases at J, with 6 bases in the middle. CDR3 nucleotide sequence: TGTGCCAGCAGCTTGGGAAGAGTGAACACTGAAGCTTTCTTT. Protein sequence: CASSLGRVNTEAFF.

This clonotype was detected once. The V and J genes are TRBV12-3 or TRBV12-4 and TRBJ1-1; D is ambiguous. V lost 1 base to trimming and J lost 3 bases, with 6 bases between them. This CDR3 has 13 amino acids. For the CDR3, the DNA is TGTGCCAGCAGTTTAGAGGAGCACACTGAAGCTTTCTTT. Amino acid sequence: CASSLEEHTEAFF.

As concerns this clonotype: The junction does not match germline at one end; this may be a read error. CDR3 sequence: CASSPQSDQETQYF. Written as DNA, the CDR3 is TGTGCCAGCTCACCACAGTCCGACCAGGAGACCCAGTACTTC. The chain links TRBV18 to TRBJ2-5; D not resolved. The CDR3 extends over 14 amino acids. Germline CDR1 and CDR2: KGHSH and LQKENI.

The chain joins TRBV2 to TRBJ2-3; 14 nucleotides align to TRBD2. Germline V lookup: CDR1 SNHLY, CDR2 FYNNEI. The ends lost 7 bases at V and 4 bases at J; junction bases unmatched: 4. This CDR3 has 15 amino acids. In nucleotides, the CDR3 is TGTGCCAGCACCCCGACTAGCGGGGGGGCAGATACGCAGTATTTT. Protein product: CASTPTSGGADTQYF. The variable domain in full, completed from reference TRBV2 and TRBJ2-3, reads EPEVTQTPSHQVTQMGQEVILRCVPISNHLYFYWYRQILGQKVEFLVSFYNNEISEKSEIFDDQFSVERPDGSNFTLKIRSTKLEDSAMYFCASTPTSGGADTQYFGPGTRLTVL.

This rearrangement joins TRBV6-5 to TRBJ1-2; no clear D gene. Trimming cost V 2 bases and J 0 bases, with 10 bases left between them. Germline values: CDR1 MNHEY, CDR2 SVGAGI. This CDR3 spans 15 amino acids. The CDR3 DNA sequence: TGTGCCAGCAGTTACACCATGCTAGCTAACTATGGCTACACCTTC. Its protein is CASSYTMLANYGYTF.

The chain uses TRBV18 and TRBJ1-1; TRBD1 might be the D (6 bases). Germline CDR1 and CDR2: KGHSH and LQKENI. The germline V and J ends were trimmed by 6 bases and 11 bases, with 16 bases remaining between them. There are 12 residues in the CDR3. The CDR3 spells CASSPGPQGAFF. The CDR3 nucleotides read TGTGCCAGCTCCCCTGGGCCCCAGGGGGCTTTCTTT.

The CDR3 here is CASVIAGGDEQFF. For the CDR3, the DNA is TGTGCCAGCGTGATAGCGGGGGGCGATGAGCAGTTCTTC. The rearrangement uses TRBV7-2 and TRBJ2-1; 10 bases agree with TRBD2. Germline CDR1 reads SGHTA; CDR2 reads FQGNSA. Trimming removed 8 bases from V and 8 bases from J; junction bases left unmatched: 6. CDR3 length: 13 residues.